This T cell receptor beta chain was captured by sequencing in a study of control samples from healthy donors and cancer patients. Generated by immunoSEQ multiplex PCR, the TCRdb table keeps only in-frame clones and is missing some. The table records roughly 90,000 clones, about four fifths of them present only once. V was clipped by 0 bases and J by 5 bases; unmatched bases: 5. Germline loops: CDR1 MGHRA, CDR2 YSYEKL. The CDR3 is 15 residues long. This receptor was obtained from a woman aged 55-69 years in good health. The chain is built from TRBV4-1 and TRBJ2-7, with TRBD2 matching over 9 bases. The sequenced material came from blood. The CDR3 reads CASSQEPERGDEQYF. CDR3 DNA sequence: TGCGCCAGCAGCCAAGAACCAGAGCGGGGGGACGAGCAGTACTTC.